The source of this TCR beta chain is a study of shared clonotypes between healthy human individuals. Study-wide background: Three plates each covered CD4 naive and memory; CD8 naive two, CD8 memory one.

The study enrolled healthy HIV-negative adults without recent acute infections or vaccinations as donors. Per germline, CDR1 SGDLS and CDR2 YYNGEE. The CDR3 loop spans 14 amino acids. J was trimmed by 4 bases and V by 4 bases; bases with no gene match: 6. Sorted-subset replicate PCRs used 200 ng of genomic DNA. This amount corresponded to about 30,000 T cell genomes. The data were produced by immunoSEQ multiplex PCR, yet TCRdb's version contains in-frame clones alone and is incomplete. Of over a million clones listed, about 70% are singletons. The chain employs TRBV9 and TRBJ1-1; 8 bases agree with TRBD1. The specimen sequenced was memory CD4+ T cells sorted from blood. Subset here: CD45RA-negative fraction. This TCR came from a young man in good health. CDR3 in amino acids: CASSPSTGVTEAFF. The CDR3 DNA follows: TGTGCCAGCAGCCCCTCGACAGGGGTCACTGAAGCTTTCTTT.